This entry describes one TCR beta chain. The entry originates in a study of blood T cell repertoires in COVID-19. Looking at the study overall: The United States, Italy and Spain supplied acute and convalescent COVID-19 samples.

The cohort comprised adults aged about 18 to 90 years residing in under 25 US areas. Participants had their cohort set by participant-reported clinical history. Cohort 3 donors were reported recovered after two negative PCRs, clearance, or symptom resolution. Sequencing was performed with immunoSEQ multiplex PCR; in TCRdb, only in-frame clones are kept and a portion is missing. Of 390,000 or so clones listed, approximately 90% are singletons. This clonotype originated in a young man who had recovered from COVID-19. The sequenced sample was PBMCs or T cells enriched from blood (not recorded which).

CDR3 residues: CASSLRGLGQPQHF. The DNA for the CDR3 is TGTGCCAGCAGCCTTAGGGGGCTCGGGCAGCCCCAGCATTTT. The chain uses TRBV3-1 (or the pseudogene TRBV3-2) and TRBJ1-5; 7 bases map to TRBD1. Germline loops: CDR1 LGHDT, CDR2 YNNKEL (reference sequence). This CDR3 spans 14 amino acids. The J segment lost 7 bases and the V segment lost 4 bases, leaving 7 bases of the junction unmatched.